Listed below are T cell receptor beta chains from one sample, sequenced in a study of cytomegalovirus exposure and HLA in healthy donors. The method was immunoSEQ multiplex PCR; TCRdb's version includes in-frame clones alone and lacks a portion of them. The top ten clones hold about 0.45% of a sample with about 240,000 clones, around 80% of them seen once. Sequencing was performed on PBMCs. These TCRs come from a boy aged 5 to 17 in good health and CMV-seronegative. Each CDR3 is given with its conserved first and last residue. D genes are given only for firm matches. Size values are once, few and many counts, or a class for expanded clones, and some rows have none.

clone_size j_call v_call d_call cdr3_nt cdr3_aa
NA TRBJ2-5 TRBV11-3 TRBD1 TGTGCCAGCAGCCCACGGACAGGCCAAGAGACCCAGTACTTC CASSPRTGQETQYF
NA TRBJ2-7 TRBV29-1 NA TGCAGCGCCCGGCAGGACTCCTACGAGCAGTACTTC CSARQDSYEQYF
NA TRBJ1-4 TRBV5-4 NA TGTGCCAGCAGCGCCCGGACATCGGCAGAAAAACTGTTTTTT CASSARTSAEKLFF
NA TRBJ2-1 TRBV11-3 TRBD1 TGTGCCAGCAGGCCAGGGGGCCTGTCCTACAATGAGCAGTTCTTC CASRPGGLSYNEQFF
NA TRBJ2-7 TRBV5-1 TRBD1 TGCGCCAGCAGCTTGGACAGGGGCGGTATCGACGAGCAGTACTTC CASSLDRGGIDEQYF
once TRBJ1-1 TRBV11-3 TRBD1 TGTGCCAGCAGCTTAGAACGGACAGGGGGCTTGACTGAAGCTTTCTTT CASSLERTGGLTEAFF
few TRBJ1-2 TRBV6-1 TRBD1 TGTGCCAGCAGTGACCGGGACAGGGCACTTTATGGCTACACCTTC CASSDRDRALYGYTF
NA TRBJ1-3 TRBV14 NA TGTGCCAGCAGCCCTGGGAGCTTAGCCTCTGGAAACACCATATATTTT CASSPGSLASGNTIYF
NA TRBJ1-5 TRBV7-9 NA TGTGCCAGCAGCCAGGATAGCAATCAGCCCCAGCATTTT CASSQDSNQPQHF
NA TRBJ1-6 TRBV11-3 TRBD1 TGTGCCAGCAGCTTAGAGGGGATGGGACAGGGAGCTTCACCCCTCCACTTT CASSLEGMGQGASPLHF
NA TRBJ2-7 TRBV11-3 TRBD1 TGTGCCAGCAGTTCGGACAGGGAGGAGCAGTACTTC CASSSDREEQYF
NA TRBJ1-1 TRBV18 TRBD1 TGTGCCAGCTCACCCCTAACAGGGGACTACACTGAAGCTTTCTTT CASSPLTGDYTEAFF
NA TRBJ1-5 TRBV7-6 NA TGTGCCAGCAGCTTACGGGGGGGCGCGGGTTCTCAGCCCCAGCATTTT CASSLRGGAGSQPQHF
NA TRBJ1-2 TRBV5-1 NA TGCGCCAGCAGCTTGGAAAGCAGGGGCAAGGATGGCTACACCTTC CASSLESRGKDGYTF
NA TRBJ2-5 TRBV9 TRBD1 TGTGCCAGCAGCTGGGGACAGGCCGTTCAAGAGACCCAGTACTTC CASSWGQAVQETQYF
NA TRBJ2-1 TRBV11-3 TRBD2 TGTGCCAGCAGCTTAGGGGTGACTAGCGGGGGTTACAATGAGCAGTTCTTC CASSLGVTSGGYNEQFF
few TRBJ1-1 TRBV4-1 NA TGCGCCAGCAGCTCACCCGGCAGGGAAGCTTTCTTT CASSSPGREAFF
NA TRBJ2-5 TRBV6-5 NA TGTGCCAGCAGTTATGGGACTTCACGAGAGACCCAGTACTTC CASSYGTSRETQYF
NA TRBJ2-2 TRBV30 NA TGTGCCTGGAGTGTAACTTTGTGGTCGGAGCTGTTTTTT CAWSVTLWSELFF
NA TRBJ2-1 TRBV10-1 TRBD2 TGCGCCAGCAGTGACCCACACCATGCGGGAGGGCCGGGCAATGAGCAGTTCTTC CASSDPHHAGGPGNEQFF
NA TRBJ2-3 TRBV4-1 TRBD2 TGCGCCAGCAGCCAATTTCCCCCCCTAGCGGGTCCCACAGATACGCAGTATTTT CASSQFPPLAGPTDTQYF
NA TRBJ1-4 TRBV9 NA TGTGCCAGCAGCGCGGGGATCACTGCGACTAATGAAAAACTGTTTTTT CASSAGITATNEKLFF
NA TRBJ1-1 TRBV11-3 NA TGTGCCAGCAGCTTACCCCAAGCGCTCTCGAACACTGAAGCTTTCTTT CASSLPQALSNTEAFF
few TRBJ1-3 TRBV5-4 TRBD1 TGTGCCAGCAGCTTGGGGGGACAGGCGCCGGGAGCTGAGAACACCATATATTTT CASSLGGQAPGAENTIYF
NA TRBJ2-7 TRBV28 NA TGTGCCAGCGGGTGGCGGGCGGGCGAGCAGTACTTC CASGWRAGEQYF
NA TRBJ1-2 TRBV15 NA TGTGCCACCAGCGGGGGCCGAGGGTCAGGCTATGGCTACACCTTC CATSGGRGSGYGYTF
few TRBJ2-7 TRBV2 TRBD1 TGTGCCAGCAGTGAGACAGGGGGCTCCGAGCAGTACTTC CASSETGGSEQYF
NA TRBJ1-5 TRBV5-5 TRBD1 TGTGCCAGCAGCTCCGGGACAGGGAATCAGCCCCAGCATTTT CASSSGTGNQPQHF
NA TRBJ1-2 TRBV29-1 NA TGCAGCGTTGAAGGCCCCTGGCCAGAAAACTATGGCTACACCTTC CSVEGPWPENYGYTF
NA TRBJ2-1 TRBV5-1 NA TGCGCCAGCCAAATCGGAGGGGCGAAGTACAATGAGCAGTTCTTC CASQIGGAKYNEQFF
NA TRBJ2-7 TRBV29-1 TRBD1 TGCAGCGTTGTTCGGGCAGGGGGCAGCAAGCAGTACTTC CSVVRAGGSKQYF
NA TRBJ1-1 TRBV30 NA TGTGCCTGGAGTGAGTCGCCCCTGCTCCGAGACACCGACACTGAAGCTTTCTTT CAWSESPLLRDTDTEAFF
NA TRBJ1-2 TRBV20-1 NA TGCAGTGCTAAGGGGGTTGGTGGCTACACCTTC CSAKGVGGYTF
NA TRBJ2-7 TRBV5-4 NA TGTGCCAGCAGCTCTAGTTCTGTGTACGAGCAGTACTTC CASSSSSVYEQYF
NA TRBJ2-1 TRBV7-7 NA TGTGCTAGCAGCCCAGGCCCCGGCCGCTCCTACAATGAGCAGTTCTTC CASSPGPGRSYNEQFF
NA TRBJ1-2 TRBV7-9 TRBD1 TGTGCCAGCAGCTTAGCGTGGGACAGCTTCTACACCTTC CASSLAWDSFYTF
NA TRBJ2-3 TRBV7-2 TRBD2 TGTGCCAGCAGCTTAGTTAGCGGGAGCACAGATACGCAGTATTTT CASSLVSGSTDTQYF
NA TRBJ1-1 TRBV9 NA TGTGCCAGCAGCGTATTCCCCGAGACTGAAGCTTTCTTT CASSVFPETEAFF
NA TRBJ1-2 TRBV5-1 NA TGCGCCAGCAGCTTGGCCCAGATAAGGGGCTATGGCTACACCTTC CASSLAQIRGYGYTF
NA TRBJ2-1 TRBV6-5 NA TGTGCCAGCAGTTACAGGGGCAATGAGCAGTTCTTC CASSYRGNEQFF
NA TRBJ2-5 TRBV19 TRBD2 TGTGCCAGTAGTGCAGTGAGCGGGGGACGTGGCGAGACCCAGTACTTC CASSAVSGGRGETQYF
NA TRBJ2-1 TRBV27 TRBD2 TGTGCCAGCAGTTTTGACGCTAGCGGGAGGGTTTCCTACAATGAGCAGTTCTTC CASSFDASGRVSYNEQFF
NA TRBJ2-3 TRBV5-4 TRBD2 TGTGCCAGCAGCTTGTTAGCGGGAGAGCGTTTTAAGGATACGCAGTATTTT CASSLLAGERFKDTQYF
NA TRBJ2-7 TRBV6-6 TRBD1 TGTGCCAGCAGTCGCGACAGGGGAAGCTCCTACGAGCAGTACTTC CASSRDRGSSYEQYF
few TRBJ1-4 TRBV6-5 NA TGTGCCAGCAGTACGAGGGTGGCCCCTAATGAAAAACTGTTTTTT CASSTRVAPNEKLFF
few TRBJ1-6 TRBV2 NA TGTGCCGGAGGCGGGTTTTATAATTCACCCCTCCACTTT CAGGGFYNSPLHF
NA TRBJ1-5 TRBV5-5 NA TGTGCCAGCAGCTTAAAGCAGGGTAGGAACCAGCCCCAGCATTTT CASSLKQGRNQPQHF
NA TRBJ1-3 TRBV7-6 NA TGTGCCAGCAGCTTACGGGGGGCTGGAAACACCATATATTTT CASSLRGAGNTIYF
NA TRBJ1-2 TRBV20-1 NA TGCAGTGCTGGAACAGGGCTTGGCTACACCTTC CSAGTGLGYTF
NA TRBJ1-1 TRBV2 TRBD1 TGTGCCAGCAGGCCTCGGACAGGGATGAACACTGAAGCTTTCTTT CASRPRTGMNTEAFF
NA TRBJ1-4 TRBV6-1 TRBD1 TGTGCCAGCAGAGGGACAGGTGCTAATGAAAAACTGTTTTTT CASRGTGANEKLFF
NA TRBJ1-3 TRBV5-1 NA TGCGCCAGCAGCGGGGATGGACTTAACCCTGGAAACACCATATATTTT CASSGDGLNPGNTIYF